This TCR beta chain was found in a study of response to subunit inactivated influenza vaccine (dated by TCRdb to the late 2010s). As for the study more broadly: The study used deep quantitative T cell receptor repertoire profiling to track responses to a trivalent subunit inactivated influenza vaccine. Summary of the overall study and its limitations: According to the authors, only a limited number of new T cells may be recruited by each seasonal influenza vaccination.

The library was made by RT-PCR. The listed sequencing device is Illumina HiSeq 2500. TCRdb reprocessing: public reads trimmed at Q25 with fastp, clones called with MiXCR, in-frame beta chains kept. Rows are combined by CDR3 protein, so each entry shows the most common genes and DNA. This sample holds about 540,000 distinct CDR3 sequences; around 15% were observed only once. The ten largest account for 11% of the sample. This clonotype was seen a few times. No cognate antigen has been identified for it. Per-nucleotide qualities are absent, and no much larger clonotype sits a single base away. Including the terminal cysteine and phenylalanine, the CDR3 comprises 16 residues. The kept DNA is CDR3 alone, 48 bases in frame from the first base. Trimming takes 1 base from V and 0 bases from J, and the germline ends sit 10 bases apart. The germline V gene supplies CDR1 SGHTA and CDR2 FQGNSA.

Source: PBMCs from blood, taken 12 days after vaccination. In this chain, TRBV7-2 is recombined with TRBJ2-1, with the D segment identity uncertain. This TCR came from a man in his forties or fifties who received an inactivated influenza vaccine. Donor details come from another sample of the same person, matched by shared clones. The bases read TGTGCCAGCAGCTTAGAACACTCGAGCTCCTACAATGAGCAGTTCTTC. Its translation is CASSLEHSSSYNEQFF.